This TCR beta chain was observed in a study of T cell clonotyping in hematopoietic cell transplantation. Study-wide background: Recipients' pretransplant samples followed cytoreduction.

With regard to this clone: Its matching antigen is unknown.

The table came from immunoSEQ multiplex PCR; TCRdb's copy has only in-frame clones and leaves some out. This sample has about 29,000 clones, with 60% to 85% found just once. General study findings and limits: At the given depth, recipient repertoires were over 97% de novo clonotypes. After transplant, recipient diversity fell while pathologically expanded clonotypes grew through day 180.

Indicated time point: recipient sample about 28 days before transplant, after cytoreduction. Samples: about 28 days before transplant, then days 30, 100 and 180 after. This CDR3 contains 15 residues. The V and J ends lost 3 bases and 4 bases, in that order; junction bases with no gene match: 6. The V gene's germline CDR1 is LGHNA and CDR2 YNFKEQ. The material was peripheral blood mononuclear cells, obtained before stem cell transplant. The chain carries TRBV4-2 and TRBJ1-1; 9 bases agree with TRBD1. The TCR originated in a woman aged 25-40 years with chronic myeloid leukemia. Some clones in this sample may be carry-over from other donors' samples. The CDR3 reads CASSHKQGAFTEAFF. CDR3 nucleotides: TGTGCCAGCAGCCACAAACAGGGGGCGTTCACTGAAGCTTTCTTT.